This T cell receptor beta chain was profiled in a study of OX40 agonist ivuxolimab in advanced cancers. Study details: The patients received agonistic anti-OX40 (CD134) antibody ivuxolimab. Patients were dosed intravenously with ivuxolimab at 0.01 to 10 mg/kg every 2 weeks. Study outcomes and limitations: With doses of 0.1 to 3.0 mg/kg, CD4+ and CD8+ blood T cells had undergone clonal expansion by week 6.

Of note for this clone: Its specificity is not known.

Here immunoSEQ multiplex PCR was the method, and the copy in TCRdb shows in-frame clones only, minus some. The table includes some 82,000 clones, 90% to 95% detected once. Germline CDR1 and CDR2: SEHNR and FQNEAQ (reference sequence). The CDR3 extends over 16 amino acids. V was pared by 4 bases and J by 1 base, with 15 bases between. This chain joins TRBV7-9 and TRBJ2-3; D gene ambiguous. The sample in question was CD4+ or CD8+ T cells sorted from blood, obtained in a trial of the OX40 agonist ivuxolimab. The receptor was isolated from an adult with an advanced solid tumor such as melanoma, head and neck, liver or kidney cancer. CDR3: CASSSKVGQGTDTQYF. Written as DNA, the CDR3 is TGTGCCAGCAGCTCAAAGGTGGGCCAGGGCACAGATACGCAGTATTTT. Full variable domain (outside the CDR3, taken from reference TRBV7-9 and TRBJ2-3): DTGVSQNPRHKITKRGQNVTFRCDPISEHNRLYWYRQTLGQGPEFLTYFQNEAQLEKSRLLSDRFSAERPKGSFSTLEIQRTEQGDSAMYLCASSSKVGQGTDTQYFGPGTRLTVL.